This T cell receptor beta chain was sequenced for a study of post-analysis software for immune sequencing data (dated by TCRdb to the mid-2010s). The study in broad terms: Disease courses on record covered relapsing-remitting, secondary progressive and progressive-relapsing multiple sclerosis, though some patients had no subtype annotation. The patient repertoires were compared against some twelve previously published healthy control repertoires obtained from donors aged roughly 6 to 28 years. A subset of samples was prepared in parallel using single-end sample barcoding, then pooled and co-amplified after Illumina adapter ligation.

To demonstrate the VDJtools post-analysis software, TCR beta repertoires were profiled from the peripheral blood of more than 10 young patients with multiple sclerosis. The multiple sclerosis patients were children and adolescents ranging in age from 6 to 15 years. Results and caveats for the whole study, not just this receptor: Multiple sclerosis patients had significantly lower normalized Chao1 diversity than controls, a result that suggests substantial peripheral T-cell clonal expansion. Direct clustering with F measure showed strong co-clustering of samples prepared in the same batch, prompting a batch-effect correction. The multiple sclerosis patient group was slightly younger than the control group. Patients showed significantly higher frequencies than controls for several TRBV segments, among them TRBV5-6, TRBV5-1 and TRBV20-1.

The CDR3 goes from the cysteine to the phenylalanine over 16 residues. The read is trimmed to its CDR3 DNA, 48 bases read in frame from base 1. V has 2 bases trimmed and J has 7 bases trimmed; junction bases matching no gene number 12. The germline V gene supplies CDR1 LGHNT and CDR2 FRNRAP. Comments on this clonotype: Which antigen it targets is not known. No base-level quality is on record; no much larger clone is a single base apart.

The library was produced with PCR. Sequencing instrument: Illumina HiSeq 2500. To reduce PCR and sequencing biases, unique molecular identifiers were built into the TCR beta cDNA libraries. Roughly 0.5 million cDNA molecules were obtained per 1 to 10 million input T cells, so each molecule approximated one T cell. The same protocol used for the earlier healthy control dataset was applied to prepare and sequence the patient libraries. Within a given batch, samples were prepared together, multiplexed and sequenced on the same HiSeq lane. The study's processing was this. MIGEC was used to process the raw barcoded reads, and molecular identifier groups with only a single read were discarded before consensus assembly and CDR3 extraction. Clonotype tables were post-analysed with VDJtools, normalizing diversity by down-sampling all datasets to the smallest sample size. To correct batch-related cross-sample contamination, repertoire overlap clustering matched CDR3 amino acid sequences but not nucleotide sequences. TCRdb applied fastp at Q25 and MiXCR to the public reads, then kept only in-frame beta chains. Records with the same CDR3 protein are collapsed into one entry carrying the most frequent genes and DNA. The V and J calls shown here were made by TCRdb, not taken from the authors' results. The sample has about 430,000 distinct CDR3 sequences on record, roughly 38% of them singletons. The ten largest clones capture 7.6% of the sample.

The sequence is built from TRBV12-5 and TRBJ1-2; TRBD1 fits 8 bases in the junction. This TCR was sampled from a girl aged 2-15 years with multiple sclerosis. Sequenced: blood. The nucleotide sequence reads as follows: TGTGCTAGTGGTTTGCCCAAACCCTGGACAGGGCTTGGCTACACCTTC. This yields the protein CASGLPKPWTGLGYTF.